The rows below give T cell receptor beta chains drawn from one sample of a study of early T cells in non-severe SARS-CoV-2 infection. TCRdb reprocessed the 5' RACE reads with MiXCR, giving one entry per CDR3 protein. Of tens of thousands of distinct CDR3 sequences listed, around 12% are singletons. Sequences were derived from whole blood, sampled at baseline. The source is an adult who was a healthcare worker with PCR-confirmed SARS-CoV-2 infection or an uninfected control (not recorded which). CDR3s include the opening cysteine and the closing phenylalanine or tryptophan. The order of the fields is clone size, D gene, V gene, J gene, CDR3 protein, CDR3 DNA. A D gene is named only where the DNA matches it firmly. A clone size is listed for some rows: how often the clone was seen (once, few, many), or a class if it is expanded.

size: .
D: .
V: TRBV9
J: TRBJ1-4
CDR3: CASSAGILSQEKLFF
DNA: TGTGCCAGCAGCGCCGGGATCCTGTCCCAAGAAAAACTGTTTTTT

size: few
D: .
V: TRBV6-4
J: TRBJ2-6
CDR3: CASSESSRANVLTF
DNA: TGTGCCAGCAGTGAGAGCTCAAGGGCCAACGTCCTGACTTTC

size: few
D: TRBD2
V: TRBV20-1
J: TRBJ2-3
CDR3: CSAPLGGDTQYF
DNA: TGCAGTGCCCCTCTCGGGGGGGATACGCAGTATTTT

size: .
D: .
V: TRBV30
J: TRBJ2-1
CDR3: CAWSVLSLEQFF
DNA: TGTGCCTGGAGTGTTCTCAGTCTTGAGCAGTTCTTC

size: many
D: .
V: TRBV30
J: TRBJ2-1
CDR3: CAWGLPGASEQFF
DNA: TGTGCGTGGGGACTACCGGGGGCGAGTGAGCAGTTCTTC

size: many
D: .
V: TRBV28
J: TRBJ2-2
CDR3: CASRGTAITGELFF
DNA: TGTGCCAGCAGAGGGACGGCGATCACCGGGGAGCTGTTTTTT

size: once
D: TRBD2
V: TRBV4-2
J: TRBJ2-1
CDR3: CASSQGLAGINEQFF
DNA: TGTGCCAGCAGCCAAGGACTAGCGGGGATCAATGAGCAGTTCTTC

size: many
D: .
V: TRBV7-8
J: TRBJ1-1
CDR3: CASSLQTNTEAFF
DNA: TGTGCCAGCAGCTTACAGACGAACACTGAAGCTTTCTTT

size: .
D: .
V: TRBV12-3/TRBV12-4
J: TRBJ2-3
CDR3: CASSSSPGSTDTQYF
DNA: TGTGCCAGCAGTTCAAGCCCCGGGAGCACAGATACGCAGTATTTT

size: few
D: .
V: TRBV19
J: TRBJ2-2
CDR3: CATPVGGVPRGELFF
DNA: TGTGCCACCCCGGTGGGCGGAGTCCCTCGCGGGGAGCTGTTTTTT

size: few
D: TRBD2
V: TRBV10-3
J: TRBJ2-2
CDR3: CAISGTSGVANTGELFF
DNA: TGTGCCATCAGTGGGACTAGCGGGGTCGCGAACACCGGGGAGCTGTTTTTT

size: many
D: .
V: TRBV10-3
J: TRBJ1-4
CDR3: CAISEKAGTNEKLFF
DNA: TGTGCCATCAGTGAGAAGGCGGGGACTAATGAAAAACTGTTTTTT

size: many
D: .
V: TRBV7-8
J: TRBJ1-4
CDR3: CASSFYGTGMDATNEKLFF
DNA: TGTGCCAGCAGCTTCTACGGAACAGGGATGGATGCAACTAATGAAAAACTGTTTTTT

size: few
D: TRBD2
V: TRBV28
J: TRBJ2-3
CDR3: CASSFWVGGHGDTQYF
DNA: TGTGCCAGCAGTTTTTGGGTGGGAGGGCATGGAGATACGCAGTATTTT

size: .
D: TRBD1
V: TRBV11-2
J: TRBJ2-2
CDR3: CASQGQGTDTGELFF
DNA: TGTGCCAGCCAAGGACAGGGTACCGACACCGGGGAGCTGTTTTTT

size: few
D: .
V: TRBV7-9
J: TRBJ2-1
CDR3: CASSSFSYNEQFF
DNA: TGTGCTTCCAGCAGTTTCTCCTACAATGAGCAGTTCTTC

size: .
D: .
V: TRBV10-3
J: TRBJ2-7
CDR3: CAISESGQVSYEQYF
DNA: TGTGCCATCAGTGAGTCAGGGCAGGTCTCCTACGAGCAGTACTTC

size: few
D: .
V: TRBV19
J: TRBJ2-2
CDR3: CASSSGLNTGELFF
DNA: TGTGCCAGTAGCTCCGGACTGAACACCGGGGAGCTGTTTTTT

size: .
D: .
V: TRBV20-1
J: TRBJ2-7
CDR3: CSARDDSSYEQYF
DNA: TGCAGTGCTAGGGATGACAGTTCCTACGAGCAGTACTTC

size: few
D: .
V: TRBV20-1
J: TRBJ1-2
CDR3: CSARVRGGASNYGYTF
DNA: TGCAGTGCTAGAGTACGAGGGGGGGCTTCTAACTATGGCTACACCTTC

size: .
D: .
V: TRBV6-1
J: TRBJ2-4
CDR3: CASSDARDSKNTQYF
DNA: TGTGCCAGCAGTGACGCCAGGGATAGCAAAAACACTCAGTACTTC

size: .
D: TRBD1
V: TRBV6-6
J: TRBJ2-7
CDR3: CASSYSDRGAEQYF
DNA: TGTGCCAGCAGTTACAGTGACAGGGGGGCCGAGCAGTACTTC